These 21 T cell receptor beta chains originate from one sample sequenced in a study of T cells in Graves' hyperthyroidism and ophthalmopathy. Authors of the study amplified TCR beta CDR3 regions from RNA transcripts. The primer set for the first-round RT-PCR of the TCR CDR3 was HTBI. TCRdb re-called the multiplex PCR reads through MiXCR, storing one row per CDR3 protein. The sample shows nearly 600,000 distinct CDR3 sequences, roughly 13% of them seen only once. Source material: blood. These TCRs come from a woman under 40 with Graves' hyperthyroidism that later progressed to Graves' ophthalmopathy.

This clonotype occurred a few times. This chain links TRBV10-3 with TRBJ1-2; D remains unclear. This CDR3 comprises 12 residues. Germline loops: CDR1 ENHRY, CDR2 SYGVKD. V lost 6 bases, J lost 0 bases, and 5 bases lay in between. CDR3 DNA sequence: TGTGCCATCAGGAGCCCTAACTATGGCTACACCTTC. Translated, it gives CAIRSPNYGYTF.

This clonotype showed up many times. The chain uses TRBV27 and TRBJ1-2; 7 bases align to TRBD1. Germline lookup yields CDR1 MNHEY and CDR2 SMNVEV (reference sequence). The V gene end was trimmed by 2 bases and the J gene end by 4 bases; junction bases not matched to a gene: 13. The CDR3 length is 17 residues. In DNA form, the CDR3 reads TGTGCCAGCAGTTTAGAGGCGGTGGAGGGGGCAATCTATGGCTACACCTTC. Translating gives CASSLEAVEGAIYGYTF.

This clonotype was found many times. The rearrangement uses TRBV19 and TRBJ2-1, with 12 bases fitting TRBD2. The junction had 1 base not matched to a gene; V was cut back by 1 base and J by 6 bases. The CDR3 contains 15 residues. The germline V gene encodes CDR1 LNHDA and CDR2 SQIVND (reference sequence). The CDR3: CASSIASGRANEQFF. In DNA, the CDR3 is TGTGCCAGTAGTATAGCTAGCGGGAGGGCCAATGAGCAGTTCTTC.

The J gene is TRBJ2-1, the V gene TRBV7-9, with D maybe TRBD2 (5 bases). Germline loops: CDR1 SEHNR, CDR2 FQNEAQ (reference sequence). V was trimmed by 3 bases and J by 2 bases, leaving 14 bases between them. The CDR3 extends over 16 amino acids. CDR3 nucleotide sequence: TGTGCCAGCAGCTTTGGTGGGGAGAAACCCTACAATGAGCAGTTCTTC. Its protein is CASSFGGEKPYNEQFF.

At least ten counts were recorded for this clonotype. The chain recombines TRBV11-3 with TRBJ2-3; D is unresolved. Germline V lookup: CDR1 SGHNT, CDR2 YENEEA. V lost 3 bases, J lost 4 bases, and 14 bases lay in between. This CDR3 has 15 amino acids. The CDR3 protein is CASSLDHLKADTQYF. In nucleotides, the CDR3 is TGTGCCAGCAGCTTGGATCACCTTAAGGCAGATACGCAGTATTTT. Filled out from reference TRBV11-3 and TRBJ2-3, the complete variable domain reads EAGVVQSPRYKIIEKKQPVAFWCNPISGHNTLYWYLQNLGQGPELLIRYENEEAVDDSQLPKDRFSAERLKGVDSTLKIQPAELGDSAVYLCASSLDHLKADTQYFGPGTRLTVL.

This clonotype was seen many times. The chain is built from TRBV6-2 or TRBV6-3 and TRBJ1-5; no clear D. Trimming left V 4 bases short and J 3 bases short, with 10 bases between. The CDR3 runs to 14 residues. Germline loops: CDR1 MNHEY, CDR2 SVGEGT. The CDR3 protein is CASSLDSINQPQHF. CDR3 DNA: TGTGCCAGCAGTTTGGACTCAATCAATCAGCCCCAGCATTTT.

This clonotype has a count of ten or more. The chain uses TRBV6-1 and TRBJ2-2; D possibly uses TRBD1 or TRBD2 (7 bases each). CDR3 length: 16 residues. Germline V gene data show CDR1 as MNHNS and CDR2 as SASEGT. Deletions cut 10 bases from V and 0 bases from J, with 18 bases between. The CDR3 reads CATGKGAGANTGELFF. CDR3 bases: TGTGCCACCGGGAAGGGGGCGGGGGCGAACACCGGGGAGCTGTTTTTT.

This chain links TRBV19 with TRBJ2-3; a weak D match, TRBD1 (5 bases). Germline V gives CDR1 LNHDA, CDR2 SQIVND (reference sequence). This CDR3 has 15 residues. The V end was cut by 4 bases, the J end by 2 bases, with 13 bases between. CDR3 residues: CASSNQGPFTDTQYF. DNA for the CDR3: TGTGCCAGTAGTAACCAGGGCCCCTTCACAGATACGCAGTATTTT. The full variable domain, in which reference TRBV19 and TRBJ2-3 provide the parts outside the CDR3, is DGGITQSPKYLFRKEGQNVTLSCEQNLNHDAMYWYRQDPGQGLRLIYYSQIVNDFQKGDIAEGYSVSREKKESFPLTVTSAQKNPTAFYLCASSNQGPFTDTQYFGPGTRLTVL.

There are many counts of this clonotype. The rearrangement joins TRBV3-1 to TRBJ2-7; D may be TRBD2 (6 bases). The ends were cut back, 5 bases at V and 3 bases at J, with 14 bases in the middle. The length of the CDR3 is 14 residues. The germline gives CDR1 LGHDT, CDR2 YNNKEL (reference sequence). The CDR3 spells CASSWRDRNYEQYF. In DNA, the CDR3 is TGTGCCAGCAGCTGGCGGGATAGGAACTACGAGCAGTACTTC.

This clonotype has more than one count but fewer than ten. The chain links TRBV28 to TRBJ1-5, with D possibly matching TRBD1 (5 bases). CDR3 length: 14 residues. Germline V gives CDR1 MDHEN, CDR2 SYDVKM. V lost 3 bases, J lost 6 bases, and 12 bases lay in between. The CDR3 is CASSLRTSGQPQHF. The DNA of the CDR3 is TGTGCCAGCAGTTTGAGGACATCGGGTCAGCCCCAGCATTTT.

The CDR3 nucleotides are TGTGCCACCAGTGCGGCCCCGGACAGACAAGAGACCCAGTACTTC. This encodes CATSAAPDRQETQYF. The chain links TRBV24-1 to TRBJ2-5, with a possible D match to TRBD1 (6 bases). The V gene lost 5 bases and the J gene lost 2 bases, with 14 bases spanning the gap. Per the germline V gene, CDR1 is KGHDR and CDR2 is SFDVKD. The CDR3 contains 15 residues.

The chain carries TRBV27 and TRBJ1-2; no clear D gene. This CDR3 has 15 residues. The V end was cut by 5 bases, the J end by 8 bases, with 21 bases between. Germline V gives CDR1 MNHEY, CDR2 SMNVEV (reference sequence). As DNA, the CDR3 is TGTGCCAGCAGTCCCGCAGGCGGGGTACTCGAGGGCTACACCTTC. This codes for CASSPAGGVLEGYTF.

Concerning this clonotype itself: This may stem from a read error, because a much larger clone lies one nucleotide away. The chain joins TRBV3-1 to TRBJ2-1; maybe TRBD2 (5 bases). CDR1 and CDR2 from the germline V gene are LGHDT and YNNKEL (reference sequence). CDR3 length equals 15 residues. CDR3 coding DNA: TGTACCAGCAGCCAAGGGAGTGGGCTATCAAATGAGCAGTTCTTC. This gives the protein CTSSQGSGLSNEQFF.

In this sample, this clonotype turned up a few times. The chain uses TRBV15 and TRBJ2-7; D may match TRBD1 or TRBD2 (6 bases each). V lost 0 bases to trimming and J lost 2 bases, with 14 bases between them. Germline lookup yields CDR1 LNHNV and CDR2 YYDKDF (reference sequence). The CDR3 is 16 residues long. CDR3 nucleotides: TGTGCCACCAGCAGAGATCTATGGGGGGCACCCTACGAGCAGTACTTC. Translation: CATSRDLWGAPYEQYF.

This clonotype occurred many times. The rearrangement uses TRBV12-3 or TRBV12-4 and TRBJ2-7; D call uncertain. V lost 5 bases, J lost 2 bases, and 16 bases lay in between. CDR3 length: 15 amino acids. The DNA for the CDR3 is TGTGCCAGCAGTCACGCCCTGACTCTCACCTACGAGCAGTACTTC. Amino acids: CASSHALTLTYEQYF.

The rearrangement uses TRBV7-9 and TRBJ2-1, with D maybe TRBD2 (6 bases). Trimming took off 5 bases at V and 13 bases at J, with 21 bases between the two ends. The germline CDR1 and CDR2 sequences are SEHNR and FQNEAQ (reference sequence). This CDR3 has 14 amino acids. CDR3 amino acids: CASSTGLLSVPQFF. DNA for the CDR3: TGTGCCAGCAGCACGGGACTCCTTTCAGTCCCTCAGTTCTTC.

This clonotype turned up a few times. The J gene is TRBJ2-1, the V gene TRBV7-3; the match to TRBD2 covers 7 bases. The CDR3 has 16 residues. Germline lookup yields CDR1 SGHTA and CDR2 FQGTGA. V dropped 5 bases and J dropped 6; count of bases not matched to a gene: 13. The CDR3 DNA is TGTGCCAGCAGCCCCAAAGCGGCGGGAGTCATCAATGAGCAGTTCTTC. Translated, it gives CASSPKAAGVINEQFF. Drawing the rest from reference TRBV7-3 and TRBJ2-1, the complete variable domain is GAGVSQTPSNKVTEKGKYVELRCDPISGHTALYWYRQSLGQGPEFLIYFQGTGAADDSGLPNDRFFAVRPEGSVSTLKIQRTERGDSAVYLCASSPKAAGVINEQFFGPGTRLTVL.

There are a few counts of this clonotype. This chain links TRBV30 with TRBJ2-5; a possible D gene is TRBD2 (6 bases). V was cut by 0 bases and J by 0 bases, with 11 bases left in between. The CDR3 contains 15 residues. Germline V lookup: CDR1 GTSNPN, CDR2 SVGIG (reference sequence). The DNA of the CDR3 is TGTGCCTGGAGTGTAATAGCGGACTACCAAGAGACCCAGTACTTC. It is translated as CAWSVIADYQETQYF.

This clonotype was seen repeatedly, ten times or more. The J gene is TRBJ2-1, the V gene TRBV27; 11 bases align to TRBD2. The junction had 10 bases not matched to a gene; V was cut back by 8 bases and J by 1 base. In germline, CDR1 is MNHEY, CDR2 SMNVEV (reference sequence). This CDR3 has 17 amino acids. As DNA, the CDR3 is TGTGCCAGCGGGACTAGCGGAGCACCGGATTCCTACAATGAGCAGTTCTTC. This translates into CASGTSGAPDSYNEQFF.

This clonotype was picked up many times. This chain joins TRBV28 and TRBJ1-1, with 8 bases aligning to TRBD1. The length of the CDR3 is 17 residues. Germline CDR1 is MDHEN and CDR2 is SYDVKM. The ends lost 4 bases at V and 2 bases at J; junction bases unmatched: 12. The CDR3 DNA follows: TGTGCCAGCAGTTCAGGGGGTTTCGACAGGGGCAACACTGAAGCTTTCTTT. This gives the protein CASSSGGFDRGNTEAFF.

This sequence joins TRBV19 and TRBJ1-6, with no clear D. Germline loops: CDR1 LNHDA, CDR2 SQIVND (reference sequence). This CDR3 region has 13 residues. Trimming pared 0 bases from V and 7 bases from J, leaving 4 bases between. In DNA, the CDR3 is TGTGCCAGTAGTATAGAAACCAATTCACCCCTCCACTTT. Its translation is CASSIETNSPLHF.